One sample yielded the 15 T cell receptor beta chains listed below, sequenced in a study of cytomegalovirus exposure and HLA in healthy donors listed by TCRdb under 2017. Library prep was done by the immunoSEQ multiplex PCR assay. The multiplex PCR relied on a mix of 60 forward primers for TCR Vbeta segments and 13 reverse primers for TCR Jbeta segments. The clones in this table, taken by TCRdb from immuneACCESS, are in-frame only. Not every clone is retained; where verified, under half of the shortfall comes from an unresolved V gene, and the cause of the rest is unknown. The sample table records some 66,000 clones; around 80% of these occur just once. The ten largest clonotypes hold 2.5% to 3% of the sample. The sample consisted of PBMCs. Every receptor here comes from a woman aged 25 to 45 in good health and CMV-seronegative.

This sequence joins TRBV6-6 and TRBJ2-5; 7 nucleotides line up with TRBD2. J was trimmed by 3 bases and V by 5 bases; bases with no gene match: 3. CDR1 is MNHNY and CDR2 is SVGAGI in the germline V gene (reference sequence). This CDR3 has 13 amino acids. CDR3 DNA: TGTGCCAGCAGTCTAGCGGTTGAAGAGACCCAGTACTTC. Residues: CASSLAVEETQYF.

This chain joins TRBV11-3 and TRBJ2-1; 8 nucleotides line up with TRBD2. V shed 4 bases and J 11 bases; nucleotides not matched to a gene: 10. Looked up from germline, CDR1 is SGHNT and CDR2 is YENEEA. The CDR3 is 14 amino acids. The DNA for the CDR3 is TGTGCCAGCAGCTCCGGACTGCGGGGGGAGAAGCAGTTCTTC. This encodes CASSSGLRGEKQFF. The full variable domain, rest sourced from reference TRBV11-3 and TRBJ2-1, is EAGVVQSPRYKIIEKKQPVAFWCNPISGHNTLYWYLQNLGQGPELLIRYENEEAVDDSQLPKDRFSAERLKGVDSTLKIQPAELGDSAVYLCASSSGLRGEKQFFGPGTRLTVL.

V usage is TRBV7-8 and J usage is TRBJ2-1; the D gene is possibly TRBD2 (6 bases). This CDR3 spans 14 amino acids. Per germline, CDR1 SGHVS and CDR2 FQNEAQ. V lost 1 base, J lost 8 bases, and 12 bases lay in between. The DNA of the CDR3 is TGTGCCAGCAGCTTAGAACTAGCTAGCTATGAGCAGTTCTTC. It encodes CASSLELASYEQFF.

This clone was recorded a few times. The V gene is TRBV29-1, the J gene TRBJ1-3; no firm D call. The germline gives CDR1 SQVTM, CDR2 ANQGSEA. The CDR3 has 12 amino acids. V was clipped by 4 bases and J by 0 bases, with 4 bases between them. CDR3 residues: CSVVGSGNTIYF. Here the CDR3 DNA reads TGCAGCGTTGTCGGCTCTGGAAACACCATATATTTT.

In its sample, this clone was seen once. The V call is TRBV27, the J call TRBJ2-1; 8 positions agree with TRBD1. CDR3 length: 17 residues. The junction had 10 bases not matched to a gene; V was cut back by 2 bases and J by 4 bases. Germline V gene sequence: CDR1 MNHEY, CDR2 SMNVEV (reference sequence). The CDR3 sequence: CASSLESQGVPYNEQFF. The CDR3 DNA reads TGTGCCAGCAGTTTAGAATCACAGGGGGTCCCTTACAATGAGCAGTTCTTC.

This chain uses TRBV5-8 with TRBJ1-4; possibly TRBD1 for D (6 bases). There are 15 residues in the CDR3. V was trimmed by 5 bases and J by 5 bases, leaving 16 bases between them. The germline CDR1 and CDR2 sequences are SGHTS and YDEGEE. The CDR3 nucleotides are TGTGCCAGCAGTCTCTGGGGGCGCGAAAATGAAAAACTGTTTTTT. Encoded protein: CASSLWGRENEKLFF.

In DNA, the CDR3 is TGCGCCAGCAGCCGACTGATTATGTTAGCTGACGCATCCGGTGAGCAGTTCTTC. This sequence encodes CASSRLIMLADASGEQFF. This chain uses TRBV4-1 with TRBJ2-1, with D uncertain. Trimming took 4 bases from V and 9 from J, leaving 28 bases between them. CDR3 size: 18 residues. The V gene's germline CDR1 is MGHRA and CDR2 YSYEKL.

The chain joins TRBV6-5 to TRBJ1-1, with D possibly matching TRBD1 (5 bases). CDR3 length: 12 amino acids. Trimming pared 5 bases from V and 2 bases from J, leaving 6 bases between. Germline V gene data show CDR1 as MNHEY and CDR2 as SVGAGI. This CDR3 is CASSQGNTEAFF. Written as DNA, the CDR3 is TGTGCCAGCAGTCAGGGAAACACTGAAGCTTTCTTT.

The CDR3 bases are TGTGCCAGCAGTGAAGGGGCCGTGAACACCATATATTTT. It specifies CASSEGAVNTIYF. The rearrangement uses TRBV6-1 and TRBJ1-3, with no clear D. Germline V gene lookup returns CDR1 MNHNS and CDR2 SASEGT. CDR3 length equals 13 residues. V shed 1 base and J shed 7 bases, with 8 bases lying between them.

This rearrangement joins TRBV9 to TRBJ2-1, with 9 bases that match TRBD1. CDR1 and CDR2 from the germline V gene are SGDLS and YYNGEE. The CDR3 has 16 amino acids. The V and J ends lost 0 bases and 7 bases, in that order; junction bases with no gene match: 8. The CDR3 sequence is CASSVDPGTGINEQFF. The CDR3 coding sequence is TGTGCCAGCAGCGTAGACCCGGGGACAGGGATAAATGAGCAGTTCTTC.

The rearrangement joins TRBV19 to TRBJ2-2; D unclear. Germline V lookup: CDR1 LNHDA, CDR2 SQIVND (reference sequence). The CDR3 sequence is 14 residues long. V gave up 5 bases and J gave up 4 bases, with 11 bases separating them. Written as DNA, the CDR3 is TGTGCCAGTAGTCGAAGTAGAACCACCGGGGAGCTGTTTTTT. This gives the protein CASSRSRTTGELFF.

The chain employs TRBV5-1 and TRBJ2-7, with D perhaps given as TRBD1 or TRBD2 (5 bases each). The germline gives CDR1 SGHRS, CDR2 YFSETQ. The V and J ends lost 8 bases and 4 bases respectively, with 19 bases between them. The CDR3 sequence is 14 residues long. The CDR3 sequence is CASSESAGKYEQYF. The CDR3 DNA is TGCGCCAGTAGCGAGAGTGCAGGGAAGTACGAGCAGTACTTC.

The chain couples TRBV6-1 to TRBJ2-7, with 9 positions matching TRBD1. With V trimmed by 1 base and J by 0 bases, 1 base remained unmatched. The CDR3 consists of 15 residues. Germline CDR1 and CDR2: MNHNS and SASEGT. CDR3 DNA sequence: TGTGCCAGCAGTGAAGGACAGGGGGTCTCCTACGAGCAGTACTTC. Residues: CASSEGQGVSYEQYF.

The rearrangement uses TRBV5-8 and TRBJ2-3; 9 positions agree with TRBD2. Germline trimming cut 4 bases from V and 4 bases from J; bases unmatched to any gene: 10. The CDR3 length is 16 residues. Germline V gives CDR1 SGHTS, CDR2 YDEGEE. CDR3 in DNA: TGTGCCAGCAGCCGGGCTCTAGCGGGGATATCAGATACGCAGTATTTT. Translating it yields CASSRALAGISDTQYF.

V usage is TRBV18 and J usage is TRBJ1-1; D is undetermined. V was pared by 1 base and J by 4 bases, with 13 bases between. Germline V gene sequence: CDR1 KGHSH, CDR2 LQKENI. This CDR3 has 15 residues. The CDR3, as DNA: TGTGCCAGCTCACCACGGCAGGCCCAATTCACTGAAGCTTTCTTT. This translates into CASSPRQAQFTEAFF.